This TCR beta chain was captured in a study of shared clonotypes between healthy human individuals. The assay was immunoSEQ multiplex PCR, and TCRdb's table has in-frame clones only and misses some. Among 600,000 or so clones listed, roughly 98% were seen once. CD45RO-negative CD8 cells positively selected for CCR7 made up the naive population, which excluded terminally differentiated effector memory CD45RA+ cells. With V trimmed by 4 bases and J by 4 bases, 6 bases remained unmatched. Germline-derived CDR1 and CDR2 are SGHKS and YYEKEE (reference sequence). CDR3 length: 15 amino acids. The source material was naive CD8+ T cells sorted from blood. This receptor was taken from a man aged 25-45 years in good health. J is TRBJ2-1 and V is TRBV5-5, with 9 bases aligning to TRBD2. The CDR3 reads CASSPSGTQYNEQFF. The CDR3 DNA reads TGTGCCAGCAGCCCTAGCGGGACTCAATACAATGAGCAGTTCTTC. Filled out from reference TRBV5-5 and TRBJ2-1, the complete variable domain reads DAGVTQSPTHLIKTRGQQVTLRCSPISGHKSVSWYQQVLGQGPQFIFQYYEKEERGRGNFPDRFSARQFPNYSSELNVNALLLGDSALYLCASSPSGTQYNEQFFGPGTRLTVL.